These 16 T cell receptor beta chains were sequenced from one sample in a study of cytomegalovirus exposure and HLA in healthy donors. Vbeta (60) and Jbeta (13) primers were used in the PCR. Sequenced by immunoSEQ multiplex PCR; TCRdb stores in-frame clones only, minus some. The listing records 130,000 or so clones. The sequenced sample consisted of PBMCs. These receptors came from a woman aged 40 to 50 in good health and CMV-seronegative.

V usage is TRBV9 and J usage is TRBJ2-2; TRBD2 matches at 9 bases. Trimming at V came to 4 bases and at J to 0 bases, leaving 4 bases not matched to a gene. This CDR3 contains 16 residues. Germline assignment: CDR1 SGDLS and CDR2 YYNGEE. CDR3 protein: CASSLGLASNTGELFF. The DNA of the CDR3 is TGTGCCAGCAGCCTCGGACTAGCGTCGAACACCGGGGAGCTGTTTTTT.

The chain is built from TRBV7-3 and TRBJ2-7; tentative D call: TRBD1 (5 bases). Germline V gives CDR1 SGHTA, CDR2 FQGTGA. With 5 bases removed from V and 1 base from J, the gap between germline ends came to 12 bases. The CDR3 has 14 amino acids. The CDR3 sequence: CASSPMAGSYEQYF. The CDR3 DNA follows: TGTGCCAGCAGCCCCATGGCAGGGTCCTACGAGCAGTACTTC. Variable domain in full (rest from reference TRBV7-3 and TRBJ2-7): GAGVSQTPSNKVTEKGKYVELRCDPISGHTALYWYRQSLGQGPEFLIYFQGTGAADDSGLPNDRFFAVRPEGSVSTLKIQRTERGDSAVYLCASSPMAGSYEQYFGPGTRLTVT.

The genes are TRBV9 and TRBJ2-2; tentative D call: TRBD1 (5 bases). The V gene's germline CDR1 is SGDLS and CDR2 YYNGEE. This CDR3 contains 15 residues. V lost 3 bases, J lost 0 bases, and 9 bases lay in between. The CDR3 spells CASSADSPNTGELFF. In DNA, the CDR3 is TGTGCCAGCAGCGCAGACAGCCCGAACACCGGGGAGCTGTTTTTT. Full variable domain (remainder filled in from reference TRBV9 and TRBJ2-2): DSGVTQTPKHLITATGQRVTLRCSPRSGDLSVYWYQQSLDQGLQFLIQYYNGEERAKGNILERFSAQQFPDLHSELNLSSLELGDSALYFCASSADSPNTGELFFGEGSRLTVL.

The V and J genes are TRBV28 and TRBJ1-2; D unclear. The CDR3 totals 14 residues. V gave up 5 bases and J gave up 2 bases, with 12 bases separating them. The V gene's germline CDR1 is MDHEN and CDR2 SYDVKM. Here the CDR3 DNA reads TGTGCCAGCAGTAGGCCCGGGGAGAACTATGGCTACACCTTC. Protein product: CASSRPGENYGYTF.

The CDR3, as DNA: TGTGCCAGTAGTATACTCCCGACAGGCCTCGGCTACACCTTC. The encoded protein is CASSILPTGLGYTF. J is TRBJ1-2 and V is TRBV19; D possibly corresponds to TRBD1 (6 bases). Germline V gives CDR1 LNHDA, CDR2 SQIVND (reference sequence). The CDR3 is 14 amino acids. V lost 2 bases to trimming and J lost 8 bases, with 15 bases between them.

V is TRBV19 and J is TRBJ2-2; D is unclear. The ends were cut back, 3 bases at V and 0 bases at J, with 8 bases in the middle. The CDR3 covers 15 residues. Germline V gene lookup returns CDR1 LNHDA and CDR2 SQIVND (reference sequence). In nucleotides, the CDR3 is TGTGCCAGTAGTATTTCCCCTACGAACACCGGGGAGCTGTTTTTT. Translating it yields CASSISPTNTGELFF.

The chain links TRBV27 to TRBJ1-1, with TRBD1 matching over 11 bases. This CDR3 is 17 amino acids long. The germline gives CDR1 MNHEY, CDR2 SMNVEV (reference sequence). The ends lost 5 bases at V and 5 bases at J; junction bases unmatched: 13. The CDR3 is CASSLRPDRGLGTEAFF. CDR3 nucleotide sequence: TGTGCCAGCAGTCTCCGGCCGGACAGGGGGCTGGGAACTGAAGCTTTCTTT.

V gene TRBV9 combines with J gene TRBJ2-1; a possible D gene is TRBD1 (6 bases). CDR3 size: 14 residues. Germline values: CDR1 SGDLS, CDR2 YYNGEE. V gave up 0 bases and J gave up 8 bases, with 12 bases separating them. CDR3: CASSVGGSGDEQFF. CDR3 nucleotides: TGTGCCAGCAGCGTAGGAGGATCAGGGGATGAGCAGTTCTTC.

The V call is TRBV5-1, the J call TRBJ1-4; possibly TRBD1 for D (5 bases). The CDR3 totals 15 residues. The V gene lost 1 base and the J gene lost 2 bases, with 9 bases spanning the gap. From germline, CDR1 is SGHRS and CDR2 YFSETQ. CDR3 sequence (DNA): TGCGCCAGCAGCTTGCGGGAGGGGACTAATGAAAAACTGTTTTTT. This sequence encodes CASSLREGTNEKLFF.

The genes are TRBV6-1 and TRBJ1-1, with D possibly being TRBD1 (6 bases). Trimming pared 11 bases from V and 5 bases from J, leaving 12 bases between. This CDR3 comprises 11 residues. Germline CDR1 MNHNS, CDR2 SASEGT. CDR3: CAGYRETEAFF. The CDR3 nucleotides are TGTGCCGGATACAGGGAAACTGAAGCTTTCTTT.

The chain joins TRBV6-5 to TRBJ2-3, with a weak D call TRBD2 (6 bases). The CDR3 contains 13 residues. Germline CDR1 and CDR2: MNHEY and SVGAGI. V dropped 6 bases and J dropped 8 bases, with 15 bases sitting between them. This CDR3 reads CASRAAGTGTQYF. The CDR3 DNA sequence: TGTGCCAGCAGAGCTGCAGGGACTGGTACGCAGTATTTT.

This chain uses TRBV6-5 with TRBJ1-1; 9 nucleotides match TRBD1. The CDR3 extends over 16 amino acids. After removal of 1 base from V and 4 bases from J, the junction contained 7 bases not matched to a gene. The germline gives CDR1 MNHEY, CDR2 SVGAGI. The CDR3 DNA reads TGTGCCAGCAGTTACTTTTCCTTGGACAGGGGCACTGAAGCTTTCTTT. Protein product: CASSYFSLDRGTEAFF.

The CDR3 nucleotides are TGTGCCAGCACTTTACAGGGGGTGAGGGAAAAACTGTTTTTT. Protein sequence: CASTLQGVREKLFF. This chain links TRBV6-6 with TRBJ1-4; 8 nucleotides align to TRBD1. The CDR3 is made up of 14 amino acids. V lost 7 bases to trimming and J lost 8 bases; unmatched junction nucleotides: 9. CDR1 is MNHNY, CDR2 SVGAGI, per germline (reference sequence).

The chain couples TRBV25-1 to TRBJ1-1, with 9 bases matching TRBD1. V lost 1 base to trimming and J lost 6 bases; unmatched junction nucleotides: 9. This CDR3 contains 16 residues. Looked up from germline, CDR1 is MGHDK and CDR2 is SYGVNS. The CDR3 DNA follows: TGTGCCAGCAGTGAATTCACAGGGGGCGAAGGGTCTGAAGCTTTCTTT. This sequence encodes CASSEFTGGEGSEAFF. The full variable domain, in which reference TRBV25-1 and TRBJ1-1 provide the parts outside the CDR3, is EADIYQTPRYLVIGTGKKITLECSQTMGHDKMYWYQQDPGMELHLIHYSYGVNSTEKGDLSSESTVSRIRTEHFPLTLESARPSHTSQYLCASSEFTGGEGSEAFFGQGTRLTVV.

The V gene is TRBV5-1, the J gene TRBJ2-7; 9 bases fit TRBD1. The germline CDR1 and CDR2 sequences are SGHRS and YFSETQ. The CDR3 length is 14 residues. Unmatched junction bases numbered 9, after V lost 4 bases and J lost 7 bases. CDR3 coding DNA: TGCGCCAGCAGCCCTCTACAGGGGGCTGGGGAGCAGTACTTC. Translated, it gives CASSPLQGAGEQYF. The full variable domain, its missing parts supplied by reference TRBV5-1 and TRBJ2-7, is KAGVTQTPRYLIKTRGQQVTLSCSPISGHRSVSWYQQTPGQGLQFLFEYFSETQRNKGNFPGRFSGRQFSNSRSEMNVSTLELGDSALYLCASSPLQGAGEQYFGPGTRLTVT.

The chain uses TRBV5-5 and TRBJ2-3; 7 bases align to TRBD2. Unmatched junction bases numbered 12, after V lost 3 bases and J lost 5 bases. This CDR3 is 16 amino acids long. Germline V CDR1 and CDR2: SGHKS, YYEKEE (reference sequence). CDR3 coding DNA: TGTGCCAGCAGCTCCCTCCGGGCAGGGAGGGTAGATACGCAGTATTTT. This codes for CASSSLRAGRVDTQYF. Full variable domain (outside the CDR3, taken from reference TRBV5-5 and TRBJ2-3): DAGVTQSPTHLIKTRGQQVTLRCSPISGHKSVSWYQQVLGQGPQFIFQYYEKEERGRGNFPDRFSARQFPNYSSELNVNALLLGDSALYLCASSSLRAGRVDTQYFGPGTRLTVL.